This T cell receptor beta chain appears in the sequencing data of a study of blood T cell repertoires in COVID-19. About the research overall: Researchers got acute and convalescent COVID-19 samples from the United States, Italy and Spain. Sample material is recorded as cDNA or gDNA derived from T cells, B-cell-depleted T cells, or PBMCs.

Per the original data handling: Nucleated cell number was recorded as an estimate derived from reference gene primer amplification. Sequencing was performed with immunoSEQ multiplex PCR; in TCRdb, only in-frame clones are kept and a portion is missing. V, J and clone size were drawn from that table, and D and trimming were deduced from the DNA. The data hold about 270,000 clones, with about 89% observed a single time. CDR3 length: 15 amino acids. After removal of 2 bases from V and 0 bases from J, the junction contained 2 bases not matched to a gene. The germline V gene has CDR1 KGHSH and CDR2 LQKENI.

The sequence was collected from a man in his forties with active or convalescent COVID-19. The material sequenced was peripheral blood. This rearrangement joins TRBV18 to TRBJ2-3; 7 bases are a match to TRBD1. CDR3: CASSPGGQSTDTQYF. CDR3 in DNA: TGTGCCAGCTCACCAGGGGGACAGAGCACAGATACGCAGTATTTT.